This T cell receptor beta chain is drawn from a study of blood T cells in healthy people across ages (dated by TCRdb to the mid-2010s). Context from the whole study: In model experiments, template switching captured about one uniquely barcoded TCR beta cDNA molecule for every two T cells. Four age groups were formed from the donors: young (average approximately 17 years), middle-aged (around 40), aged (under 70) and long-lived (roughly 81). Using deep sequencing normalized with unique cDNA molecular identifiers, the study measured how TCR beta repertoire diversity changes with age. Using the same blood draw, the study looked at two additional independent replicas of 1 million unique cDNA reads for two donors, one aged 18 to 30 and the other aged 80 or older. To avoid experimental bias, donors of different ages were distributed randomly across sequencing lanes. The study at large found these results: Compared with the aged group, more naive CD4+ T cells, fewer expanded clones and increased TCR diversity were shown by the long-lived group, suggesting age selection. Estimates of total diversity from one million sequenced T cells were regarded as lower bounds and underestimates. There was a strong correlation between observed TCR beta diversity and the percentage of naive T cells measured by flow cytometry. Donor CMV infection status was unknown, potentially confounding age-related changes in expanded clonotypes. Since profiling was done on bulk unsorted PBMCs, naive and antigen-experienced compartments could not be conclusively compared. Observed TCR beta diversity per million T cells fell roughly linearly with age, and a significant reduction was already apparent by age about 43.

The protocol used for the library was 5' RACE. Sequencing used an Illumina HiSeq 2500. The second PCR ran for roughly 7 to 12 cycles and used a J-beta primer mix along with a sample-barcoded 5' primer. A template-switch 5' adaptor carrying 12 random nucleotides introduced a unique molecular identifier onto each TCR beta cDNA molecule. Each sample yielded at least 3 million CDR3-containing paired-end reads. First-strand cDNA synthesis was performed from all RNA using the Mint cDNA synthesis kit, with priming by a TRBC-specific oligonucleotide. All cDNA was treated with uracil-DNA glycosylase and then went through a first 18-cycle PCR with the universal primers M1SS and BC2_uni_R. In the original analysis: Normalization of each sample was performed by random selection of 1 million high-quality reads, each carrying a distinct molecular identifier. Reads with shared molecular identifiers were discarded instead of being binned into consensus sequences. MiTCR, run with a Q25 quality threshold and the strictest error-elimination algorithm, handled CDR3 identification, clonotype clustering and error correction. Lower-bound total TCR beta diversity was estimated with a nonparametric unseen species model using Euler transformation. TCRdb's own reprocessing of the public reads used fastp at Q25 and MiXCR and kept productive beta chains. Rows merge per CDR3 protein into single entries with the most common DNA and genes. For this entry, the V and J calls and clone size follow TCRdb and not the study's own pipeline. In all, the sample holds around 870,000 distinct CDR3 sequences, and 25% to 30% of those were seen once. 15% to 20% of the sample is in the top ten clones.

The table lists this clonotype with many counts. The antigen it binds to is not known. No much larger clonotype is one base removed from it; base qualities were not supplied. V is trimmed back by 7 bases and J by 2 bases, and the junction contains 11 bases that no gene match accounts for. From a lookup of the germline V gene, CDR1 and CDR2 are SGHTA and FQGNSA. Counted from cysteine to phenylalanine, this CDR3 has 16 amino acids. Only the CDR3 part of the read is kept: 48 bases, read in frame from the first base. Systemically healthy Caucasian individuals from Russia, roughly 40 in total and aged roughly 6 to 95 years, were included as donors. Each donor gave roughly 9.5 milliliters of peripheral blood, collected into EDTA-treated Vacutainer tubes. Ficoll-Paque density-gradient centrifugation was used to isolate PBMCs, with at least 6 million obtained per sample. Total RNA was extracted from PBMCs with Trizol reagent, with at least 6 micrograms obtained per sample. For every donor, an aliquot of PBMCs went through flow cytometry to measure the percentages of naive CD45RAhigh/CD27high T cells.

This sequence was found in a woman older than 75 in good health. The sequence joins TRBV7-2 to TRBJ2-3, with TRBD2 identical over 8 junction bases. Sequencing was done on a sample of blood. The nucleotide sequence reads as follows: TGTGCCAGCACCCTCTTAGCGGGGTTACCCACAGATACGCAGTATTTT. Its coded protein is CASTLLAGLPTDTQYF.